These 4 T cell receptor beta chains originate from one sample sequenced in a study of vaccination and CD4 T cells after COVID-19. For these receptors, no antigen is known. The Oncomine TCR Beta short-read assay sequenced DNA from cultured CD4+ T cells. TCRdb reprocessed the PCR reads via MiXCR and lists one record per CDR3 protein. This table holds around 6,100 distinct CDR3 sequences, roughly 49% found once. The treatment: approximately 9-day PBMC culture with coronavirus spike peptide pools or control peptides (ViraFEST assay). Researchers collected the unexposed donor's CD4+ T cells before the COVID-19 pandemic (2011-2018). The source material was CD4+ T cells from blood, cultured in vitro. The receptors come from a human donor in good health.

This chain uses TRBV20-1 with TRBJ2-5; D assignment may be TRBD1 or TRBD2 (5 bases each). The V gene lost 0 bases and the J gene lost 5 bases, with 13 bases spanning the gap. The CDR3 is 14 amino acids. Germline CDR1 and CDR2: DFQATT and SNEGSKA (reference sequence). CDR3 sequence (DNA): TGCAGTGCTAGAGATTGGACGAGGGACGAGACCCAGTACTTC. Protein product: CSARDWTRDETQYF.

The chain joins TRBV7-2 to TRBJ2-7, with D possibly TRBD2 on 6 matching bases. The CDR3 covers 15 residues. The V gene lost 4 bases and the J gene lost 3 bases, with 16 bases spanning the gap. Germline V gives CDR1 SGHTA, CDR2 FQGNSA. CDR3 nucleotide sequence: TGTGCCAGCAGCTCCAGCTGGGGCGGGGACTACGAGCAGTACTTC. Protein sequence: CASSSSWGGDYEQYF.

V is TRBV7-8 and J is TRBJ1-5; possible D gene TRBD1, 5 bases. The CDR3 length is 13 residues. Germline CDR1 reads SGHVS; CDR2 reads FQNEAQ. With 0 bases removed from V and 5 bases from J, the gap between germline ends came to 5 bases. CDR3 region: CASSLAGDQPQHF. The CDR3 DNA reads TGTGCCAGCAGCTTAGCAGGGGATCAGCCCCAGCATTTT.

This clonotype was counted a few times. The V call is TRBV19, the J call TRBJ1-2, with 8 positions matching TRBD1. Germline values: CDR1 LNHDA, CDR2 SQIVND (reference sequence). After removal of 4 bases from V and 7 bases from J, the junction contained 8 bases not matched to a gene. This CDR3 spans 14 amino acids. The DNA for the CDR3 is TGTGCCAGTAGTACCGGACAGGGAGGGTTTGGCTACACCTTC. Its translation is CASSTGQGGFGYTF. Looking up the rest from reference TRBV19 and TRBJ1-2 gives the full variable domain: DGGITQSPKYLFRKEGQNVTLSCEQNLNHDAMYWYRQDPGQGLRLIYYSQIVNDFQKGDIAEGYSVSREKKESFPLTVTSAQKNPTAFYLCASSTGQGGFGYTFGSGTRLTVV.